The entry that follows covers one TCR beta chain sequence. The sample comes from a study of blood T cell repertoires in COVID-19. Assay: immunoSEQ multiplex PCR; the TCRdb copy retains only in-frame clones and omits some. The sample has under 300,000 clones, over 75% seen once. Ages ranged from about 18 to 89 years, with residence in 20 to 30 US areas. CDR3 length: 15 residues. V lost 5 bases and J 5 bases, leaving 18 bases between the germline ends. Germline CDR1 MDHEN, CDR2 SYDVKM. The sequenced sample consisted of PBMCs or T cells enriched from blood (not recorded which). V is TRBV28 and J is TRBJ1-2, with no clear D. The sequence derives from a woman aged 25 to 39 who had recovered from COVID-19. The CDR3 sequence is CASSLQLLRPYGYTF. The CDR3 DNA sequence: TGTGCCAGCAGTCTTCAACTATTAAGGCCATATGGCTACACCTTC.